The sequence of this T cell receptor (beta chain) was determined in a study of blood T cell repertoires in COVID-19. About the study: COVID-19 samples collected from the United States, Italy and Spain covered acute and convalescent phases. T cells, B-cell-depleted T cells, or PBMCs provided the cDNA or gDNA that served as material.

This clone was seen a handful of times. The CDR3 covers 14 residues. V lost 0 bases, J lost 3 bases, and 9 bases lay in between. Germline loops: CDR1 SGHAT, CDR2 FQDESV (reference sequence). Using immunoSEQ multiplex PCR, the repertoire was profiled, and TCRdb retains in-frame clones only, with some absent. The table has about 99,000 clones, over 85% seen once. The sequencing input was peripheral blood. This chain uses TRBV11-1 with TRBJ2-7; the D gene is possibly TRBD1 (5 bases). This clonotype was obtained from a woman aged 80 or over in a cohort sampled during active COVID-19. The CDR3 sequence is CASSLARVGYEQYF. CDR3 bases: TGTGCCAGCAGCTTAGCCAGGGTAGGCTACGAGCAGTACTTC. Full variable domain (remainder filled in from reference TRBV11-1 and TRBJ2-7): EAEVAQSPRYKITEKSQAVAFWCDPISGHATLYWYRQILGQGPELLVQFQDESVVDDSQLPKDRFSAERLKGVDSTLKIQPAELGDSAMYLCASSLARVGYEQYFGPGTRLTVT.